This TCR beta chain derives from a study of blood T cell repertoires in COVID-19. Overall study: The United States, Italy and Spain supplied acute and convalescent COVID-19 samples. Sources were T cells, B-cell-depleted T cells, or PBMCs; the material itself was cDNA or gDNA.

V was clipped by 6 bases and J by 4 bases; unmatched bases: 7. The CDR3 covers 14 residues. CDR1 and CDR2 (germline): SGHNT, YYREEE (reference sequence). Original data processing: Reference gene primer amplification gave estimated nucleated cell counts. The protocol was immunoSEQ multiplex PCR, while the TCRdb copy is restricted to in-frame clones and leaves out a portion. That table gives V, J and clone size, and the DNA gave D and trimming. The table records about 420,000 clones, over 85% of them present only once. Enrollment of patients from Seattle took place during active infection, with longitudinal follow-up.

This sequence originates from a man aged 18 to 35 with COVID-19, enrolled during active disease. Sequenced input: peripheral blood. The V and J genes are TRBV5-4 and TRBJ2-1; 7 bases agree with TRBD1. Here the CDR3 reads CASTRQGLYNEQFF. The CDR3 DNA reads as TGTGCCAGCACTCGACAGGGCTTATACAATGAGCAGTTCTTC.